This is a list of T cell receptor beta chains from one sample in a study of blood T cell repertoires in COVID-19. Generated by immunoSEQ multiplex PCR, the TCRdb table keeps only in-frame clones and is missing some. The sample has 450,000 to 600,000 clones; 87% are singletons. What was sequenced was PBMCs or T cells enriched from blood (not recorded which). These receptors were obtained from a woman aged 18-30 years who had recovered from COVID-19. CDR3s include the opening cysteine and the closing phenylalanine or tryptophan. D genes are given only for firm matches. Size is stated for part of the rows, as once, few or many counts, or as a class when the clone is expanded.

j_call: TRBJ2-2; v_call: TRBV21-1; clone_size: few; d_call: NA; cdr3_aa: CASSKVPDRGHTGELFF; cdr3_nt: TGTGCCAGCAGCAAAGTCCCCGACAGGGGCCACACCGGGGAGCTGTTTTTT
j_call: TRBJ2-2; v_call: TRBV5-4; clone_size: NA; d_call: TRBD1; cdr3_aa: CASSRVSRGRLNTGELFF; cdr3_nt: TGTGCCAGCAGCCGTGTATCCAGGGGGCGTCTGAACACCGGGGAGCTGTTTTTT
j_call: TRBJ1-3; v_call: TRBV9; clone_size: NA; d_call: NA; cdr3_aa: CASSTREYSSGNTIYF; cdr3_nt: TGTGCCAGCAGCACGAGAGAATACAGCTCTGGAAACACCATATATTTT
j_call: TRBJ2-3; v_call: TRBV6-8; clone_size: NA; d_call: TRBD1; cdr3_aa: CASSGGDRGTTDTQYF; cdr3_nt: TGTGCCAGCTCGGGGGGGGACAGGGGGACTACAGATACGCAGTATTTT
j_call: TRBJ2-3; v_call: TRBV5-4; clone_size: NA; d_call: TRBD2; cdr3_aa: CASSFPGIAGGSTDTQYF; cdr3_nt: TGTGCCAGCAGCTTTCCGGGTATAGCGGGGGGCAGCACAGATACGCAGTATTTT
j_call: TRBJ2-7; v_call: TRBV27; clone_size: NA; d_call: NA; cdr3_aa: CASSLSQGNYEQYF; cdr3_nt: TGTGCCAGCAGTTTATCCCAGGGTAACTACGAGCAGTACTTC
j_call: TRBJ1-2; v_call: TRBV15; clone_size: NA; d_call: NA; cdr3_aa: CATSRDRRGGYYGYTF; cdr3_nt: TGTGCCACCAGCAGAGACCGGCGTGGAGGGTATTATGGCTACACCTTC
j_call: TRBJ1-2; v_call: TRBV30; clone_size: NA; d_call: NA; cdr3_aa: CAWAKRGSPYGYTF; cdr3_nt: TGTGCCTGGGCTAAGCGGGGGAGTCCTTATGGCTACACCTTC
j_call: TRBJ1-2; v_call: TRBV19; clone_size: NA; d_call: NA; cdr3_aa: CASNEGINYGYTF; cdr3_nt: TGTGCCAGTAACGAGGGCATAAACTATGGCTACACCTTC
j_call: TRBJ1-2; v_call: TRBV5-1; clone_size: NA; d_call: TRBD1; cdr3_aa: CASSLGGGLFYGYTF; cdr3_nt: TGCGCCAGCAGCTTGGGAGGGGGCTTATTCTATGGCTACACCTTC
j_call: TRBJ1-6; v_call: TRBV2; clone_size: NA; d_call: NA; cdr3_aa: CASSVGGGNSPLHF; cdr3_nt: TGTGCCAGCAGTGTGGGAGGGGGAAATTCACCCCTCCACTTT
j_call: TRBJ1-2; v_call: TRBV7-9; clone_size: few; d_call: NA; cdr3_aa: CASSETGGNYGYTF; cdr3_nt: TGTGCCAGCAGCGAGACAGGCGGAAACTATGGCTACACCTTC
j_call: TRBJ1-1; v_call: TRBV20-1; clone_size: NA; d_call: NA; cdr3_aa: CSAREGEAFF; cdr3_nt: TGCAGTGCTAGGGAGGGTGAAGCTTTCTTT
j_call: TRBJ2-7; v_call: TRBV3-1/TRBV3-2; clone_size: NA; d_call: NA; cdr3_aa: CASSHGPLLVSYEQYF; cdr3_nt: TGTGCCAGCAGCCATGGGCCACTCCTTGTTTCCTACGAGCAGTACTTC
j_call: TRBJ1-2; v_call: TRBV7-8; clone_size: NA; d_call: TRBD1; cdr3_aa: CASSQDRGNYGYTF; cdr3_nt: TGTGCCAGCAGCCAGGACAGGGGTAACTATGGCTACACCTTC
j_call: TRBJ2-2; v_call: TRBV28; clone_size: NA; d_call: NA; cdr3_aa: CASSPVGGTGELFF; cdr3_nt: TGTGCCAGCAGTCCCGTGGGGGGCACCGGGGAGCTGTTTTTT
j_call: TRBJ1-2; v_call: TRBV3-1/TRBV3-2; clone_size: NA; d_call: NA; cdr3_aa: CASSQFAGVPLNYGYTF; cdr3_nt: TGTGCCAGCAGCCAATTCGCAGGGGTCCCGCTTAACTATGGCTACACCTTC
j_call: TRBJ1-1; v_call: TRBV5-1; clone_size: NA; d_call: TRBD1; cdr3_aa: CASSPGTGRNTEAFF; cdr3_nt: TGCGCCAGCAGCCCGGGGACAGGGAGGAACACTGAAGCTTTCTTT
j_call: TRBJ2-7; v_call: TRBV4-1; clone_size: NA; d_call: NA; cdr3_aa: CASSQNGLGYEQYF; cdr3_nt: TGCGCCAGCAGCCAAAACGGTCTCGGCTACGAGCAGTACTTC
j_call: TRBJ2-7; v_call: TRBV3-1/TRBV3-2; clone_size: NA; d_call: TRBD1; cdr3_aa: CASSPGTGPYEQYF; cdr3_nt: TGTGCCAGCAGCCCAGGGACAGGGCCCTACGAGCAGTACTTC
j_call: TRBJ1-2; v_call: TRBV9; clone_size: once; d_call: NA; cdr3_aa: CASSVGGGIGEYGYTF; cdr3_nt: TGTGCCAGCAGCGTAGGAGGGGGAATTGGCGAATATGGCTACACCTTC
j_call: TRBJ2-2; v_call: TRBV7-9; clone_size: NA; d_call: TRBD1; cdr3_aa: CASSLGQGPGELFF; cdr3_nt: TGTGCCAGCAGCCTGGGACAGGGGCCCGGGGAGCTGTTTTTT
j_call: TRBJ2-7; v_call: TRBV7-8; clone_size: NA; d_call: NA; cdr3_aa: CASSLERLYEQYF; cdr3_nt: TGTGCCAGCAGCTTAGAGCGACTGTACGAGCAGTACTTC
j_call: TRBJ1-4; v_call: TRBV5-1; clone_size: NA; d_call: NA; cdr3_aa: CASSLGQPNEKLFF; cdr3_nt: TGCGCCAGCAGCTTGGGACAGCCTAATGAAAAACTGTTTTTT
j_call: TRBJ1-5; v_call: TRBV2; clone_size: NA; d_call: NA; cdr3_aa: CASRAEGDQPQHF; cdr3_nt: TGTGCCAGCAGGGCAGAGGGGGATCAGCCCCAGCATTTT
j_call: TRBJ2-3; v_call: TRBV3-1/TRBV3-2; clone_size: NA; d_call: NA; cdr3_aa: CASSLGFAGDTQYF; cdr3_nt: TGTGCCAGCAGCCTTGGTTTCGCGGGAGATACGCAGTATTTT
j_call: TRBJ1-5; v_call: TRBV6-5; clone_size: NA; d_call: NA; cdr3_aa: CASLSLGGGNQPQHF; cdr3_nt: TGTGCCAGCCTTAGCTTGGGAGGGGGGAATCAGCCCCAGCATTTT
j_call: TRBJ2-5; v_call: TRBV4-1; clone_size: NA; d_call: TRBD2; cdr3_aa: CASSLYIAGHQETQYF; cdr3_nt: TGCGCCAGCAGCCTCTACATAGCGGGGCACCAAGAGACCCAGTACTTC
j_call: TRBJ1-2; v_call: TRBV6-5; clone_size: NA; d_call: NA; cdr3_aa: CASSFGGEGRYGYTF; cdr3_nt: TGTGCCAGCAGTTTCGGAGGGGAGGGGAGGTATGGCTACACCTTC
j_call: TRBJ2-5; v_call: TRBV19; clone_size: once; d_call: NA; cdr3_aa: CASSISPWFGGREETQYF; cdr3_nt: TGTGCCAGTAGTATTAGCCCGTGGTTCGGGGGGCGCGAAGAGACCCAGTACTTC
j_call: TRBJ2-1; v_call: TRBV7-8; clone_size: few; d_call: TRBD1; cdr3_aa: CASRAGGSYNEQFF; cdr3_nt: TGTGCCAGCAGGGCAGGGGGCTCCTACAATGAGCAGTTCTTC
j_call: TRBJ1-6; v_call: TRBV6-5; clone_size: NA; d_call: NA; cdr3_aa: CASRRSSYNSPLHF; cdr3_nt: TGTGCCAGCAGGAGAAGCTCCTATAATTCACCCCTCCACTTT
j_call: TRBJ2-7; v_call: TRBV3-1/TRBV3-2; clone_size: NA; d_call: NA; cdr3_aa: CASSQLAGEQYF; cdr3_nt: TGTGCCAGCAGCCAATTGGCGGGGGAGCAGTACTTC
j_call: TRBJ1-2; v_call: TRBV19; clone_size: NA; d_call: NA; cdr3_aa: CASSRTAEGGYTF; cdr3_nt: TGTGCCAGTAGTCGGACAGCTGAGGGAGGCTACACCTTC
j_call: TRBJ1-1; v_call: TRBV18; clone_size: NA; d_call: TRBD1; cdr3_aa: CASSRDRGRGEAFF; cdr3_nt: TGTGCCAGCTCACGGGACAGGGGGAGAGGTGAAGCTTTCTTT
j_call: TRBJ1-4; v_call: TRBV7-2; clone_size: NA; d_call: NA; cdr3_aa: CASSLLTRDEKLFF; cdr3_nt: TGTGCCAGCAGCTTATTAACCAGGGATGAAAAACTGTTTTTT
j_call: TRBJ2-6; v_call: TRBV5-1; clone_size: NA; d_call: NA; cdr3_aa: CASGAISGANVLTF; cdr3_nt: TGCGCCAGCGGTGCTATCTCTGGGGCCAACGTCCTGACTTTC
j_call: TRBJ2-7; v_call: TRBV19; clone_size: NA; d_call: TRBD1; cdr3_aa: CASSWDSNPYEQYF; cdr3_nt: TGTGCCAGTAGTTGGGACAGTAACCCCTACGAGCAGTACTTC
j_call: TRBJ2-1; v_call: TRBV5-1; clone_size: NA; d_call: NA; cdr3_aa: CASSLVGQGGGEQFF; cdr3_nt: TGCGCCAGCAGCTTGGTCGGGCAGGGAGGCGGTGAGCAGTTCTTC
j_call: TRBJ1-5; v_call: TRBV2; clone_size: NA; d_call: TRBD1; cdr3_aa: CASGLTGPNQPQHF; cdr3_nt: TGTGCCAGCGGGTTGACAGGGCCTAATCAGCCCCAGCATTTT
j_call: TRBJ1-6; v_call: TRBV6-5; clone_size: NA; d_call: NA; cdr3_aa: CASSSYRENNSPLHF; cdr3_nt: TGTGCCAGCAGTTCTTACAGGGAGAATAATTCACCCCTCCACTTT
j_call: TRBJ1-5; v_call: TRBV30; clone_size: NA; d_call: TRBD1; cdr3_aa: CAWSPGGQPQHF; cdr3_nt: TGTGCCTGGAGCCCAGGGGGGCAGCCCCAGCATTTT
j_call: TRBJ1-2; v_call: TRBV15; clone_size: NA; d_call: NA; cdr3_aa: CATSRDRRESTRDYGYTF; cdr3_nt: TGTGCCACCAGCAGAGACCGTCGGGAGAGTACCCGTGACTATGGCTACACCTTC
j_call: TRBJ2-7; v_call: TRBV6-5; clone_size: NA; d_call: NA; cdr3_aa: CASSYPDSIGEQYF; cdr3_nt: TGTGCCAGCAGTTACCCGGACAGTATCGGCGAGCAGTACTTC
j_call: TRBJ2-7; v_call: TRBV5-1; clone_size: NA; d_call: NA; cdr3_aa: CASSLVQGGYEQYF; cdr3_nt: TGCGCCAGCAGCTTGGTTCAGGGTGGATACGAGCAGTACTTC
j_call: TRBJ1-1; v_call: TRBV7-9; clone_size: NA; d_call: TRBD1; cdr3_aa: CASSATGGWTEAFF; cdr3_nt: TGTGCCAGCAGCGCGACAGGGGGATGGACTGAAGCTTTCTTT
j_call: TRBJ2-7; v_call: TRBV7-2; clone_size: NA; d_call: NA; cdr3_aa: CASSLGQRDEQYF; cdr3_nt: TGTGCCAGCAGCTTGGGGCAAAGGGACGAGCAGTACTTC
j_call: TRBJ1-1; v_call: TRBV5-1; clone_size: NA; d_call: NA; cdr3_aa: CASRPTGWDTEAFF; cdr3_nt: TGCGCCAGCAGGCCGACCGGGTGGGACACTGAAGCTTTCTTT
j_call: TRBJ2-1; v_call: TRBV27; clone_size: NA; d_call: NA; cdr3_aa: CASSLFQGGFYNEQFF; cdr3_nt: TGTGCCAGCAGTTTATTCCAGGGGGGATTTTACAATGAGCAGTTCTTC
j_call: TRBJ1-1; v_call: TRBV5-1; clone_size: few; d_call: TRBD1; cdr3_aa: CASSPGQGWRNTEAFF; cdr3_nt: TGCGCCAGCAGCCCAGGACAGGGTTGGCGAAACACTGAAGCTTTCTTT
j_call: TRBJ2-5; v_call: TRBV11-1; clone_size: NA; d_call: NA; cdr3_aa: CASSLEATGAETQYF; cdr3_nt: TGTGCCAGCAGCTTAGAGGCGACAGGTGCAGAGACCCAGTACTTC
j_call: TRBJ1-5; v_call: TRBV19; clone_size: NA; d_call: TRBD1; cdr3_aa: CASSGGTGWQPQHF; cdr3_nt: TGTGCCAGTAGTGGGGGGACAGGGTGGCAGCCCCAGCATTTT
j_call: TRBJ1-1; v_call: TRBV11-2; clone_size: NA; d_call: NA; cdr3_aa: CASSFTGTEAFF; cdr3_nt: TGTGCCAGCAGCTTTACAGGAACTGAAGCTTTCTTT
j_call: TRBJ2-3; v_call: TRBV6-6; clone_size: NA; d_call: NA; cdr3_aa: CASSSTGDTQYF; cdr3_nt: TGTGCCAGCAGTTCCACTGGAGATACGCAGTATTTT
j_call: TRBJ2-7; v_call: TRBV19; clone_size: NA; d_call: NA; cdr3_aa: CASSIDPGAGTHEQYF; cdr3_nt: TGTGCCAGTAGTATAGATCCCGGAGCCGGTACCCACGAGCAGTACTTC